This passage covers 24 T cell receptor beta chains from one sample sequenced in a study of T cells in localized non-small cell lung cancer. Profiled with immunoSEQ multiplex PCR; TCRdb holds only in-frame clones, not every one. The sample includes 52,000 or so clones, approximately 88% seen only once; the top ten take about a sixth. The specimen comprised peripheral blood mononuclear cells, sampled before any cancer treatment. All receptors come from a man aged 35-69 years with stage III lung adenocarcinoma.

This chain joins TRBV5-4 and TRBJ2-3; D unclear. Trimming cost V 0 bases and J 6 bases, with 11 bases left between them. The CDR3 runs 14 residues. In germline, CDR1 is SGHNT, CDR2 YYREEE (reference sequence). CDR3 residues: CASSLALTVDTQYF. The CDR3 nucleotides are TGTGCCAGCAGCTTGGCCTTAACAGTGGATACGCAGTATTTT. Full variable domain (rest looked up from reference TRBV5-4 and TRBJ2-3): ETGVTQSPTHLIKTRGQQVTLRCSSQSGHNTVSWYQQALGQGPQFIFQYYREEENGRGNFPPRFSGLQFPNYSSELNVNALELDDSALYLCASSLALTVDTQYFGPGTRLTVL.

J is TRBJ2-7 and V is TRBV5-4; D uncertain. V was shortened by 4 bases and J by 2 bases, with 10 bases between the two germline ends. The V gene's germline CDR1 is SGHNT and CDR2 YYREEE (reference sequence). The CDR3 runs to 13 residues. The CDR3 coding sequence is TGTGCCAGCAGCCGGCCCGATGCCTACGAGCAGTACTTC. Translating gives CASSRPDAYEQYF.

The gene calls are TRBV4-1 and TRBJ1-3; 7 bases are shared with TRBD1. With 0 bases clipped from V and 0 bases from J, the junction kept 5 bases outside the gene matches. Germline CDR1 reads MGHRA; CDR2 reads YSYEKL. This CDR3 has 17 residues. CDR3 DNA sequence: TGCGCCAGCAGCCAAGAAGGGACAGTAGTCTCTGGAAACACCATATATTTT. Translated, it gives CASSQEGTVVSGNTIYF.

The V gene is TRBV5-4, the J gene TRBJ1-2; 7 bases fit TRBD1. The CDR3 has 13 amino acids. V dropped 4 bases and J dropped 7; count of bases not matched to a gene: 7. Looked up from germline, CDR1 is SGHNT and CDR2 is YYREEE (reference sequence). The CDR3 DNA follows: TGTGCCAGCAGCATTTGGACAGGCTCTGGCTACACCTTC. This translates into CASSIWTGSGYTF.

V usage is TRBV30 and J usage is TRBJ2-5; no reliable D call. The CDR3 is made up of 13 amino acids. Germline assignment: CDR1 GTSNPN and CDR2 SVGIG (reference sequence). Between the trimmed V and J ends, which lost 0 bases and 1 base, there was a span of 6 bases. The DNA for the CDR3 is TGTGCCTGGAGTGTGGCAGTCCAAGAGACCCAGTACTTC. Amino acids: CAWSVAVQETQYF.

This chain uses TRBV7-9 with TRBJ2-1; a possible D gene is TRBD2 (5 bases). Between the trimmed V and J ends, which lost 2 bases and 0 bases, there was a span of 8 bases. The CDR3 extends over 15 amino acids. CDR1 is SEHNR, CDR2 FQNEAQ, per germline (reference sequence). The CDR3 here is CASSLLGGSYNEQFF. DNA of the CDR3: TGTGCCAGCAGCTTATTAGGAGGCTCCTACAATGAGCAGTTCTTC.

The V gene is TRBV7-9, the J gene TRBJ2-1; 9 nucleotides agree with TRBD2. The CDR3 length is 15 residues. The junction had 7 bases not matched to a gene; V was cut back by 3 bases and J by 7 bases. Germline assignment: CDR1 SEHNR and CDR2 FQNEAQ (reference sequence). The CDR3 DNA is TGTGCCAGCAGCTTTTCTGGGACTAGCAATAATGAGCAGTTCTTC. This translates into CASSFSGTSNNEQFF.

V and J are TRBV11-2 and TRBJ1-3, with D tentatively TRBD1 (6 bases). Germline loops: CDR1 SGHAT, CDR2 FQNNGV. V lost 0 bases and J lost 0, with 12 bases in between. This CDR3 is built from 17 residues. The CDR3, as DNA: TGTGCCAGCAGCTTAGAAATTTTGGACAGCTCTGGAAACACCATATATTTT. It encodes CASSLEILDSSGNTIYF.

The table lists this clone with a few counts. The chain recombines TRBV5-4 with TRBJ2-2; a possible D gene is TRBD2 (6 bases). The V gene lost 0 bases and the J gene lost 4 bases, with 13 bases spanning the gap. The CDR3 has 16 residues. Germline loops: CDR1 SGHNT, CDR2 YYREEE (reference sequence). CDR3 sequence reads: CASSLGGAGPTGELFF. In nucleotides, the CDR3 is TGTGCCAGCAGCTTGGGCGGGGCGGGACCCACCGGGGAGCTGTTTTTT. Looking up the rest from reference TRBV5-4 and TRBJ2-2 gives the full variable domain: ETGVTQSPTHLIKTRGQQVTLRCSSQSGHNTVSWYQQALGQGPQFIFQYYREEENGRGNFPPRFSGLQFPNYSSELNVNALELDDSALYLCASSLGGAGPTGELFFGEGSRLTVL.

This clone was seen a handful of times. The chain uses TRBV27 and TRBJ1-4; weak D call: TRBD1 (5 bases). This CDR3 region has 14 residues. Per the germline V gene, CDR1 is MNHEY and CDR2 is SMNVEV (reference sequence). Trimming took off 5 bases at V and 7 bases at J, with 14 bases between the two ends. CDR3 residues: CASSDLGTGEKLFF. CDR3 in DNA: TGTGCCAGCAGTGACTTGGGGACTGGTGAAAAACTGTTTTTT.

CDR3 protein: CASSAYGITGEETQYF. Written as DNA, the CDR3 is TGTGCCAGCAGCGCCTACGGGATCACCGGGGAAGAGACCCAGTACTTC. The chain carries TRBV9 and TRBJ2-5; a possible D gene is TRBD2 (5 bases). Germline CDR1 SGDLS, CDR2 YYNGEE. CDR3 length equals 16 residues. Trimming left V 3 bases short and J 3 bases short, with 18 bases between.

The genes are TRBV5-6 and TRBJ1-5; D is possibly TRBD1 (6 bases). V lost 3 bases and J 4 bases, leaving 11 bases between the germline ends. This CDR3 has 14 amino acids. Looked up from germline, CDR1 is SGHDT and CDR2 is YYEEEE. CDR3 bases: TGTGCCAGCAGCTCCGGACAGAGGAATCAGCCCCAGCATTTT. This translates into CASSSGQRNQPQHF. Looking up the rest from reference TRBV5-6 and TRBJ1-5 gives the full variable domain: DAGVTQSPTHLIKTRGQQVTLRCSPKSGHDTVSWYQQALGQGPQFIFQYYEEEERQRGNFPDRFSGHQFPNYSSELNVNALLLGDSALYLCASSSGQRNQPQHFGDGTRLSIL.

The CDR3 is CASSLRTSGESNEQFF. The CDR3 DNA sequence: TGTGCCAGCAGCCTGCGGACTAGCGGGGAATCCAATGAGCAGTTCTTC. The chain recombines TRBV11-2 with TRBJ2-1; 12 nucleotides line up with TRBD2. This CDR3 is built from 16 residues. Germline trimming cut 5 bases from V and 6 bases from J; bases unmatched to any gene: 8. Germline V gene lookup returns CDR1 SGHAT and CDR2 FQNNGV.

The J gene is TRBJ1-3, the V gene TRBV4-2; D is ambiguous. The V end was cut by 0 bases, the J end by 5 bases, with 14 bases between. This CDR3 has 16 residues. CDR1 is LGHNA and CDR2 is YNFKEQ in the germline V gene. CDR3: CASSQEGKGVRNTIYF. The CDR3 coding sequence is TGTGCCAGCAGCCAAGAAGGAAAGGGTGTCAGAAACACCATATATTTT.

This clone came up a few times. The chain recombines TRBV29-1 with TRBJ1-1, with D possibly being TRBD1 (5 bases). The CDR3 extends over 14 amino acids. The V end lost 5 bases, the J end lost 2 bases, and 15 bases lay between the germline ends. Germline V CDR1 and CDR2: SQVTM, ANQGSEA. DNA for the CDR3: TGCAGCGTTTCGCCGGGACCGGCTAACACTGAAGCTTTCTTT. It is translated as CSVSPGPANTEAFF.

This clone was observed once. Written as DNA, the CDR3 is TGTGCCAGCAGCTTGGACAGGGGGTACGAGACCCAGTACTTC. Its translation is CASSLDRGYETQYF. The gene calls are TRBV5-6 and TRBJ2-5; 8 bases are a match to TRBD1. This CDR3 is 14 amino acids long. The junction had 3 bases not matched to a gene; V was cut back by 0 bases and J by 5 bases. The germline V gene encodes CDR1 SGHDT and CDR2 YYEEEE.

The rearrangement uses TRBV7-3 and TRBJ2-1; no reliable D call. Trimming took 5 bases from V and 3 from J, leaving 14 bases between them. Germline V lookup: CDR1 SGHTA, CDR2 FQGTGA. This CDR3 is built from 15 residues. The CDR3 reads CASSPSVRSYNEQFF. For the CDR3, the DNA is TGTGCCAGCAGCCCCTCAGTGCGGAGCTACAATGAGCAGTTCTTC.

The J gene is TRBJ1-2, the V gene TRBV2, with D maybe TRBD1 (6 bases). The V and J ends lost 8 bases and 8 bases respectively, with 15 bases between them. The germline CDR1 and CDR2 sequences are SNHLY and FYNNEI. The CDR3 runs to 12 residues. The CDR3 sequence is CASEQGLGGYTF. In nucleotides, the CDR3 is TGTGCCAGCGAACAGGGCCTAGGAGGCTACACCTTC.

The genes are TRBV28 and TRBJ1-2; D gene unclear. Trimming cost V 7 bases and J 5 bases, with 11 bases left between them. CDR1 and CDR2 (germline): MDHEN, SYDVKM. The CDR3 covers 12 residues. The CDR3 DNA reads as TGTGCCAGCAACCGAAACGGGTATGGCTACACCTTC. Translating gives CASNRNGYGYTF.

This chain uses TRBV18 with TRBJ2-6; D is undetermined. Trimming stripped 3 bases from V and 1 base from J, with 10 bases between. Germline V lookup: CDR1 KGHSH, CDR2 LQKENI. This CDR3 contains 16 residues. CDR3 DNA sequence: TGTGCCAGCTCACCGGTTTTATTTTCTGGGGCCAACGTCCTGACTTTC. Encoded protein: CASSPVLFSGANVLTF.

This clone was seen a handful of times. The gene calls are TRBV27 and TRBJ1-1, with D possibly being TRBD1 (5 bases). This CDR3 spans 13 amino acids. V lost 4 bases and J lost 11, with 17 bases in between. From germline, CDR1 is MNHEY and CDR2 SMNVEV (reference sequence). The CDR3 nucleotides are TGTGCCAGCAGTTATCAGGGAAGGGGCGTCGCTTTCTTT. This sequence encodes CASSYQGRGVAFF.

V and J are TRBV19 and TRBJ2-7; D is perhaps TRBD1 (7 bases). The CDR3 has 14 residues. Germline V lookup: CDR1 LNHDA, CDR2 SQIVND (reference sequence). V was clipped by 6 bases and J by 7 bases, with 19 bases between them. The CDR3 reads CASSPTGGQREQYF. The CDR3 DNA reads TGTGCCAGTAGCCCAACCGGGGGACAGCGGGAGCAGTACTTC.

The chain's CDR3 is CASSDRTGGGGYTF. CDR3 nucleotide sequence: TGTGCCAGCAGTGACCGGACAGGGGGCGGTGGCTACACCTTC. The chain carries TRBV2 and TRBJ1-2; 11 bases are shared with TRBD1. V lost 3 bases to trimming and J lost 7 bases; unmatched junction nucleotides: 4. The CDR3 has 14 residues. Germline CDR1 reads SNHLY; CDR2 reads FYNNEI.

This chain uses TRBV13 with TRBJ2-2; a possible D gene is TRBD2 (5 bases). CDR3 length: 13 residues. The germline V gene encodes CDR1 PRHDT and CDR2 FYEKMQ (reference sequence). V dropped 10 bases and J dropped 7 bases, with 16 bases sitting between them. This CDR3 reads CATLRVGDGELFF. The CDR3 nucleotides are TGTGCCACCCTGAGGGTCGGGGACGGGGAGCTGTTTTTT. Using reference TRBV13 and TRBJ2-2 for the parts outside the CDR3, the full variable domain is AAGVIQSPRHLIKEKRETATLKCYPIPRHDTVYWYQQGPGQDPQFLISFYEKMQSDKGSIPDRFSAQQFSDYHSELNMSSLELGDSALYFCATLRVGDGELFFGEGSRLTVL.